Below, 3 T cell receptor beta chains from the same sample are listed, as sequenced in a study of radiation and T cells in renal cell carcinoma. Clones were read by immunoSEQ multiplex PCR, and TCRdb kept only the in-frame ones, dropping some. The sample yields some 150,000 clones, roughly 90% seen once. Time point denoted: baseline pretreatment blood. This sample's treatment: 15 Gy SBRT to primary tumor, nephrectomy 4 weeks later. The source material was blood, sampled from a patient whose treatment included radiotherapy and nephrectomy. These receptors came from a woman aged 45-59 years with renal cell carcinoma.

The chain joins TRBV4-1 to TRBJ2-5, with D possibly matching TRBD1 (7 bases). Per the germline V gene, CDR1 is MGHRA and CDR2 is YSYEKL. V lost 3 bases to trimming and J lost 4 bases, with 18 bases between them. CDR3 size: 16 residues. The CDR3 protein is CASSQGRGGGLETQYF. The CDR3 nucleotides read TGCGCCAGCAGCCAGGGACGAGGAGGGGGCCTAGAGACCCAGTACTTC.

V and J are TRBV7-2 and TRBJ1-6, with D uncertain. The CDR3 contains 16 residues. Trimming took 1 base from V and 0 from J, leaving 7 bases between them. Germline-derived CDR1 and CDR2 are SGHTA and FQGNSA. CDR3 amino acids: CASSLGGSSYNSPLHF. The DNA for the CDR3 is TGTGCCAGCAGCTTAGGAGGGAGCTCCTATAATTCACCCCTCCACTTT.

This chain joins TRBV9 and TRBJ2-1; 8 positions agree with TRBD2. Germline CDR1 is SGDLS and CDR2 is YYNGEE. CDR3 size: 14 residues. The V and J ends lost 4 bases and 1 base, in that order; junction bases with no gene match: 1. CDR3 protein: CASSTSGSYNEQFF. DNA of the CDR3: TGTGCCAGCAGCACTAGCGGATCCTACAATGAGCAGTTCTTC.